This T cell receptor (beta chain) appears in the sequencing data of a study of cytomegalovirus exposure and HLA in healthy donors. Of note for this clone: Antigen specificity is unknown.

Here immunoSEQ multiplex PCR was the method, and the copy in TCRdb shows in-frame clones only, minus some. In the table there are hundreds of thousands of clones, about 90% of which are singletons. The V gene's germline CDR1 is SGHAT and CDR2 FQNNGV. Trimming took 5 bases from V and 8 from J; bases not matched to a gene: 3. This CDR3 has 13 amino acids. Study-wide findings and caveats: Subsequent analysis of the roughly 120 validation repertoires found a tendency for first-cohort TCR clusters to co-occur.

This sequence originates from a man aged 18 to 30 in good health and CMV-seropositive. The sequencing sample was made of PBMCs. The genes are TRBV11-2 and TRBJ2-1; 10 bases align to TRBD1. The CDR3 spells CASSRDRGDEQFF. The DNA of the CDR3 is TGTGCCAGCAGCCGGGACAGGGGCGATGAGCAGTTCTTC.